These 20 T cell receptor beta chains came from one sample sequenced in a study of cytomegalovirus exposure and HLA in healthy donors. Primers for the PCR totalled 60 Vbeta and 13 Jbeta. Sequenced by immunoSEQ multiplex PCR; TCRdb stores in-frame clones only, minus some. The profile shows a few hundred thousand clones, about nine tenths of them singletons. The source material was PBMCs. These receptors were obtained from a girl under 10 years old in good health and CMV-seronegative.

The rearrangement joins TRBV5-6 to TRBJ2-1; 12 positions match TRBD1. The CDR3 has 15 amino acids. V was clipped by 3 bases and J by 4 bases; unmatched bases: 2. Per the germline V gene, CDR1 is SGHDT and CDR2 is YYEEEE. CDR3 in DNA: TGTGCCAGCAGCTGGGACAGGGGGCTTTACAATGAGCAGTTCTTC. Encoded protein: CASSWDRGLYNEQFF.

The chain joins TRBV5-1 to TRBJ2-5; TRBD1 matches at 9 bases. The V gene end was trimmed by 1 base and the J gene end by 0 bases; junction bases not matched to a gene: 1. The CDR3 length is 15 residues. From germline, CDR1 is SGHRS and CDR2 YFSETQ. CDR3 nucleotides: TGCGCCAGCAGCTTGTGGGACAGGGACCAAGAGACCCAGTACTTC. Its translation: CASSLWDRDQETQYF.

V and J are TRBV4-1 and TRBJ2-5, with D unresolved. CDR1 MGHRA and CDR2 YSYEKL come from the germline V gene. CDR3 length: 11 residues. V lost 3 bases and J lost 4, with 3 bases in between. CDR3 nucleotide sequence: TGCGCCAGCAGCCACCGAGAGACCCAGTACTTC. Amino acid sequence: CASSHRETQYF.

The chain recombines TRBV6-5 with TRBJ2-3; 9 bases align to TRBD2. Germline CDR1 MNHEY, CDR2 SVGAGI. The length of the CDR3 is 14 residues. V lost 6 bases and J lost 2; bases outside the gene matches: 3. The CDR3 is CASRSGGSTDTQYF. CDR3 sequence (DNA): TGTGCCAGCAGGAGCGGGGGGTCCACAGATACGCAGTATTTT.

The V gene is TRBV15, the J gene TRBJ2-1; a possible D gene is TRBD2 (5 bases). The V gene's germline CDR1 is LNHNV and CDR2 YYDKDF (reference sequence). The CDR3 contains 16 residues. V lost 0 bases, J lost 5 bases, and 14 bases lay in between. In DNA form, the CDR3 reads TGTGCCACCAGCAGAGATGAGGGCCCAAAAGACAATGAGCAGTTCTTC. It yields the protein CATSRDEGPKDNEQFF.

The chain links TRBV7-2 to TRBJ2-1, with 8 nucleotides matching TRBD2. Germline V gene sequence: CDR1 SGHTA, CDR2 FQGNSA. V lost 4 bases to trimming and J lost 4 bases; unmatched junction nucleotides: 6. The CDR3 covers 15 residues. DNA for the CDR3: TGTGCCAGCAGCTCCAGCGGGGGAGTATACAATGAGCAGTTCTTC. Translating gives CASSSSGGVYNEQFF.

The V gene is TRBV7-6, the J gene TRBJ1-5, with TRBD1 matching over 9 bases. Trimming removed 1 base from V and 4 bases from J; junction bases left unmatched: 8. The length of the CDR3 is 17 residues. Germline loops: CDR1 SGHVS, CDR2 FNYEAQ. The CDR3 is CASSLGAGQGANQPQHF. The DNA of the CDR3 is TGTGCCAGCAGCTTAGGGGCGGGACAGGGTGCAAATCAGCCCCAGCATTTT. Complete variable domain (other parts from reference TRBV7-6 and TRBJ1-5): GAGVSQSPRYKVTKRGQDVALRCDPISGHVSLYWYRQALGQGPEFLTYFNYEAQQDKSGLPNDRFSAERPEGSISTLTIQRTEQRDSAMYRCASSLGAGQGANQPQHFGDGTRLSIL.

This chain joins TRBV9 and TRBJ2-3, with 9 nucleotides matching TRBD1. Germline CDR1 reads SGDLS; CDR2 reads YYNGEE. The V segment lost 4 bases and the J segment 0 bases; nucleotides outside the gene matches: 6. The CDR3 contains 16 residues. The CDR3: CASSYRTGASTDTQYF. The DNA for the CDR3 is TGTGCCAGCAGCTACCGGACAGGGGCTAGCACAGATACGCAGTATTTT.

V and J are TRBV6-5 and TRBJ1-1; D might be TRBD1 (6 bases). The CDR3 has 12 residues. The V end lost 6 bases, the J end lost 5 bases, and 10 bases lay between the germline ends. Germline V gene lookup returns CDR1 MNHEY and CDR2 SVGAGI. Here the CDR3 DNA reads TGTGCCAGCAGCTTGGGGGCAACTGAAGCTTTCTTT. It specifies CASSLGATEAFF.

The J gene is TRBJ1-3, the V gene TRBV21-1. TRBV21-1 is marked as a pseudogene. This CDR3 has 14 amino acids. Written as DNA, the CDR3 is TGTGCCAGCGATCCACGGGGAACTGGAAACACCATATATTTT. It translates to CASDPRGTGNTIYF.

The chain links TRBV5-1 to TRBJ2-1; tentatively, D is TRBD2 (6 bases). The germline V gene has CDR1 SGHRS and CDR2 YFSETQ. The ends were cut back, 4 bases at V and 5 bases at J, with 19 bases in the middle. This CDR3 has 16 amino acids. The CDR3 DNA follows: TGCGCCAGCAGCCTCAATAGCGGTGGCACTCACAATGAGCAGTTCTTC. Translating gives CASSLNSGGTHNEQFF.

The chain carries TRBV4-1 and TRBJ2-7; a weak D match, TRBD1 (5 bases). The CDR3 runs to 16 residues. In germline, CDR1 is MGHRA, CDR2 YSYEKL. Deletions cut 2 bases from V and 3 bases from J, with 17 bases between. The CDR3 nucleotides are TGCGCCAGCAGCCAATGGTCCACAGGTTCATACTACGAGCAGTACTTC. Residues: CASSQWSTGSYYEQYF.

The chain recombines TRBV6-1 with TRBJ2-2; D is perhaps TRBD2 (6 bases). V shed 5 bases and J shed 4 bases, with 11 bases lying between them. Per the germline V gene, CDR1 is MNHNS and CDR2 is SASEGT. The CDR3 has 14 amino acids. CDR3 in DNA: TGTGCCAGCAGTCTACTAGCAGCCACCGGGGAGCTGTTTTTT. This gives the protein CASSLLAATGELFF.

The rearrangement links TRBV5-6 to TRBJ2-5, with D unclear. CDR1 is SGHDT, CDR2 YYEEEE, per germline. Trimming removed 1 base from V and 7 bases from J, with 8 bases in between. The CDR3 has 12 amino acids. CDR3 sequence (DNA): TGTGCCAGCAGCTTGTCTACTGGGACCCAGTACTTC. The encoded protein is CASSLSTGTQYF.

The rearrangement uses TRBV6-5 and TRBJ2-7, with D maybe TRBD1 (6 bases). V dropped 5 bases and J dropped 7 bases, with 18 bases sitting between them. Germline V gene data show CDR1 as MNHEY and CDR2 as SVGAGI. The CDR3 spans 14 residues. CDR3 nucleotide sequence: TGTGCCAGCAGTCCAAACCGGGACACCACAGAGCAGTACTTC. This gives the protein CASSPNRDTTEQYF.

The chain couples TRBV11-3 to TRBJ2-1; 8 nucleotides align to TRBD2. V lost 5 bases, J lost 5 bases, and 8 bases stayed unmatched. Germline loops: CDR1 SGHNT, CDR2 YENEEA. This CDR3 has 15 residues. The CDR3 is CASSVRTSLHNEQFF. The CDR3 DNA sequence: TGTGCCAGCAGCGTCCGGACTAGCCTACACAATGAGCAGTTCTTC.

The rearrangement uses TRBV27 and TRBJ1-2; TRBD1 matches at 11 bases. The CDR3 runs to 15 residues. Germline V gives CDR1 MNHEY, CDR2 SMNVEV (reference sequence). J gave up 4 bases and V 7 bases, and 8 bases lay outside the gene matches. As DNA, the CDR3 is TGTGCCAGCACTACCCGGACAGGGGGCGGCTATGGCTACACCTTC. Amino acid sequence: CASTTRTGGGYGYTF.

This clone was seen only once. The chain carries TRBV29-1 and TRBJ2-5, with D maybe TRBD2 (5 bases). V dropped 2 bases and J dropped 1 base, with 8 bases sitting between them. Germline values: CDR1 SQVTM, CDR2 ANQGSEA. The CDR3 covers 13 residues. This chain's CDR3 is CSVERTSQETQYF. CDR3 nucleotide sequence: TGCAGCGTTGAAAGGACTTCCCAAGAGACCCAGTACTTC.

The chain has TRBV7-2 and TRBJ1-2; D is ambiguous. V dropped 6 bases and J dropped 4 bases, with 18 bases sitting between them. In germline, CDR1 is SGHTA, CDR2 FQGNSA. The CDR3 covers 15 residues. CDR3 sequence (DNA): TGTGCCAGCAGGGACGCGAGGGCCCGAATCTATGGCTACACCTTC. It codes for CASRDARARIYGYTF.

V usage is TRBV9 and J usage is TRBJ2-7, with TRBD1 as a possible D gene (5 bases). CDR1 and CDR2 from the germline V gene are SGDLS and YYNGEE. The CDR3 is made up of 14 amino acids. V lost 3 bases and J lost 0, with 10 bases in between. The CDR3 nucleotides read TGTGCCAGCAGCGCACAGGCCCTCTCCTACGAGCAGTACTTC. As protein: CASSAQALSYEQYF.